The clone carrying this TCR beta chain was picked up a small number of times. Its antigen is still unknown. The entry originates in a study of T cell repertoires in cytomegalovirus infection. Study details: Carrying CMV and the relevant HLA type showed in public TCR beta signatures.

V was trimmed by 5 bases and J by 1 base, leaving 14 bases between them. This CDR3 is 14 amino acids long. Germline V gene lookup returns CDR1 DFQATT and CDR2 SNEGSKA (reference sequence). Findings and limits, study-wide: Predominance within the ex vivo response was attributable to HLA-C-restricted CMV-specific TCR beta clonotypes. CMV carriers having the relevant HLA were flagged by cumulative public TCR beta family frequency.

MiXCR, applied by TCRdb to the reads, yields one record per CDR3 protein. The sample shows 480,000 or so distinct CDR3 sequences, 11% of them seen only once. This receptor was taken from a human donor in good health (CMV status not recorded). Some clones in this sample may be carry-over from other donors' samples. Sequenced input: PBMCs. The chain recombines TRBV20-1 with TRBJ2-5, with D perhaps TRBD1 or TRBD2 (6 bases each). CDR3 sequence: CSASIPGAQETQYF. In nucleotides, the CDR3 is TGCAGTGCTTCAATTCCGGGGGCCCAAGAGACCCAGTACTTC.